This T cell receptor beta chain is drawn from a study of Ad26.COV2.S vaccination and SARS-CoV-2 variants. The V gene's germline CDR1 is LNHDA and CDR2 SQIVND (reference sequence). Trimming shortened V by 3 bases and J by 3 bases, and 9 bases separated the two germline ends. The CDR3 loop spans 14 amino acids. General study points: Placebo and vaccine recipients had non-spike TCR breadth that was similar. Participants in the vaccine arm had higher spike-specific TCR breadth; placebo recipients had lower.

Treatment meaning: around 19 received Ad26.COV2.S at low or high dose, single or two shots; a few received placebo; per-sample allocation not given. Vaccine and placebo recipients were sampled on day 63 after the first injection. Wuhan-strain SARS-CoV-2 spike was expressed by the Ad26 vector that made up the vaccine. Measured with immunoSEQ multiplex PCR; TCRdb has only the in-frame clones, and not every one. The top ten hold approximately 1.7% of the sample, which has under 600,000 clones, about nine tenths seen once. About this clone itself: The antigen remains undetermined.

The sequence was collected from a person between 18 and 60 years old who received the Ad26.COV2.S COVID-19 vaccine or a placebo. This chain links TRBV19 with TRBJ1-5; unclear D gene. Sample: peripheral blood, taken in a trial of Ad26.COV2.S vaccine versus placebo. Here the CDR3 DNA reads TGTGCCAGTAGTATGGCAGGCTCCAATCAGCCCCAGCATTTT. Protein: CASSMAGSNQPQHF.